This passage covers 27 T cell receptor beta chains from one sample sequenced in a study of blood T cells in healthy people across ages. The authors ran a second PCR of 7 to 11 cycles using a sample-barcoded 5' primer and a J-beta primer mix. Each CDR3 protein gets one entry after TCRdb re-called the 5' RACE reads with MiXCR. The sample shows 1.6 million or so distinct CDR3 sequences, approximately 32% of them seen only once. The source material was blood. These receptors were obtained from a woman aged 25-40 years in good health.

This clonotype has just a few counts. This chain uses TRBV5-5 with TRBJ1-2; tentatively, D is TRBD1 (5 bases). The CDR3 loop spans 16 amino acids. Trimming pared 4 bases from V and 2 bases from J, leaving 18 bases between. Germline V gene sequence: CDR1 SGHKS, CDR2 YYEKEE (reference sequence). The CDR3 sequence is CASSQGPITLNYGYTF. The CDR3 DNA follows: TGTGCCAGCAGCCAGGGACCGATTACCCTCAACTATGGCTACACCTTC.

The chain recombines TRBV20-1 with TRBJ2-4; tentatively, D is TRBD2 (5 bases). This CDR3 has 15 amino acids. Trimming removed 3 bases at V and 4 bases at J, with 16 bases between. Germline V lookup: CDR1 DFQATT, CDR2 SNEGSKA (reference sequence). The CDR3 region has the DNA TGCAGTGCTAGCCCCCCCCGTAGCGCTAAAAACATTCAGTACTTC. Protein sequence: CSASPPRSAKNIQYF.

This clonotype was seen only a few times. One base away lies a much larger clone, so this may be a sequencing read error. The CDR3 loop is CASRWTDTQYF. In nucleotides, the CDR3 is TGTGCCAGCAGGTGGACAGATACGCAGTATTTT. V and J are TRBV7-9 and TRBJ2-3; D call uncertain. Between the trimmed V and J ends, which lost 6 bases and 3 bases, there was a span of 4 bases. The CDR3 has 11 amino acids. The germline V gene has CDR1 SEHNR and CDR2 FQNEAQ (reference sequence).

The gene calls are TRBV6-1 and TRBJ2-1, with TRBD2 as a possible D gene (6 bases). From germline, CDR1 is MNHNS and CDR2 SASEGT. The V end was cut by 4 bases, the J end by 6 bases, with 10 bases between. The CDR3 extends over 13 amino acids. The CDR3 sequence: CASSGWRGNEQFF. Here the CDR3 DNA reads TGTGCCAGCAGTGGTTGGAGGGGCAATGAGCAGTTCTTC.

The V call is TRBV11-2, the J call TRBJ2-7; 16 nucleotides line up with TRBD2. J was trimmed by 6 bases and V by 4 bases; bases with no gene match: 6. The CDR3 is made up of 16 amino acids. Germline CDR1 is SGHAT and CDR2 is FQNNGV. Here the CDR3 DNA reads TGTGCCAGCAGCTCACCGGGACTAGCGGGGGGGCTCGAGCAGTACTTC. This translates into CASSSPGLAGGLEQYF.

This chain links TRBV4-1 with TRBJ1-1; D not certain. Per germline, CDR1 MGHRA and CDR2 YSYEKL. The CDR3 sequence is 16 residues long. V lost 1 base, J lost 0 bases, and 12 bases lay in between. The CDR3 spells CASSQVVGGMNTEAFF. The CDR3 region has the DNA TGCGCCAGCAGCCAAGTTGTGGGCGGAATGAACACTGAAGCTTTCTTT.

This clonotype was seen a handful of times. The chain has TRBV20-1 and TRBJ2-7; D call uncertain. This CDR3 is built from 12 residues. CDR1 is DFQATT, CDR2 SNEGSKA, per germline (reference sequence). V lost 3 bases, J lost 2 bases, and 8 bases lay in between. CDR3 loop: CSARTLPYEQYF. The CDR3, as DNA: TGCAGTGCTAGGACACTCCCCTACGAGCAGTACTTC.

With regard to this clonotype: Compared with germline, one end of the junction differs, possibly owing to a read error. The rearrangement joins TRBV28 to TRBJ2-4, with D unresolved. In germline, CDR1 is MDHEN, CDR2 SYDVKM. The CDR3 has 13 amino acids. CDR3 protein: CASGDIAKNIQCF. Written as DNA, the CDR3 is TGTGCCAGCGGGGATATAGCCAAAAACATTCAGTGCTTC.

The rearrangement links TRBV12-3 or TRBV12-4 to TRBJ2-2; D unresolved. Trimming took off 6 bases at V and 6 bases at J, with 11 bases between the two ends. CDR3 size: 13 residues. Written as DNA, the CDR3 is TGTGCCAGCAGCCCAGAAGTTCCCGGGGAGCTGTTTTTT. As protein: CASSPEVPGELFF.

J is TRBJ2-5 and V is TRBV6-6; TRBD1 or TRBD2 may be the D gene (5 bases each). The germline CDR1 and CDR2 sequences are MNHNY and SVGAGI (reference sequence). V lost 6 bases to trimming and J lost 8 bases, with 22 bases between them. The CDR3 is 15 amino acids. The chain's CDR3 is CASRELDGARGTQYF. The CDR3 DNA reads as TGTGCCAGCAGGGAATTAGACGGTGCGAGGGGAACCCAGTACTTC.

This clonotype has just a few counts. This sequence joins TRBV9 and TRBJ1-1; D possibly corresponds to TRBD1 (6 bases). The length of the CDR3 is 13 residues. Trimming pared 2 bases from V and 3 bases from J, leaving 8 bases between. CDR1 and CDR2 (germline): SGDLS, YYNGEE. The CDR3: CASSVNRDTEAFF. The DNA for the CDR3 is TGTGCCAGCAGCGTCAACAGGGACACTGAAGCTTTCTTT. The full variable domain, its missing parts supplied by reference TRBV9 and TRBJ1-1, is DSGVTQTPKHLITATGQRVTLRCSPRSGDLSVYWYQQSLDQGLQFLIQYYNGEERAKGNILERFSAQQFPDLHSELNLSSLELGDSALYFCASSVNRDTEAFFGQGTRLTVV.

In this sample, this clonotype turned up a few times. CDR3 loop: CASSLLGQAFYEQYF. The DNA of the CDR3 is TGTGCCAGCAGCTTATTGGGACAAGCTTTCTACGAGCAGTACTTC. The chain uses TRBV7-9 and TRBJ2-7; a possible D gene is TRBD1 (6 bases). This CDR3 spans 15 amino acids. V lost 2 bases to trimming and J lost 3 bases, with 14 bases between them. The germline CDR1 and CDR2 sequences are SEHNR and FQNEAQ (reference sequence).

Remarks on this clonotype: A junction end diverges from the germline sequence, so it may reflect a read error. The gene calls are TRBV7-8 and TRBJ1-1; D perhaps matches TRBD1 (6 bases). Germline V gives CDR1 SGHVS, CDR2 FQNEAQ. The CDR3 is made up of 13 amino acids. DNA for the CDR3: TGTGCCAGCAGCATACAGGGCGACACTGAACCTTTCTTT. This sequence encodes CASSIQGDTEPFF. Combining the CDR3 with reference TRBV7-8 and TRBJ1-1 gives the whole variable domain GAGVSQSPRYKVAKRGQDVALRCDPISGHVSLFWYQQALGQGPEFLTYFQNEAQLDKSGLPSDRFFAERPEGSVSTLKIQRTQQEDSAVYLCASSIQGDTEPFFGQGTRLTVV.

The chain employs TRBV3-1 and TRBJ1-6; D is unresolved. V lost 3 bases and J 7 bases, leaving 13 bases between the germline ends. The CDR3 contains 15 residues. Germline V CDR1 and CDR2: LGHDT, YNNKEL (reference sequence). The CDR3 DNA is TGTGCCAGCAGCCAGGACCGGATCCCCAATTCACCCCTCCACTTT. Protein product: CASSQDRIPNSPLHF.

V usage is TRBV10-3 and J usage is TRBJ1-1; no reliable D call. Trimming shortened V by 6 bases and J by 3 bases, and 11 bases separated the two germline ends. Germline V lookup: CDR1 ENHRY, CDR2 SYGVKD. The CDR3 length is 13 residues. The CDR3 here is CAIRPIPDTEAFF. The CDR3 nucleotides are TGTGCCATCAGACCCATACCGGACACTGAAGCTTTCTTT.

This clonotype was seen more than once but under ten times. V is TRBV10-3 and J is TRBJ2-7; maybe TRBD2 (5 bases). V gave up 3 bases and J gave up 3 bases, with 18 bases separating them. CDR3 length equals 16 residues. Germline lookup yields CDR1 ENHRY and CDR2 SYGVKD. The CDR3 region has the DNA TGTGCCATCAGTGACCCGGGGTCCGAAGGGAACTACGAGCAGTACTTC. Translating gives CAISDPGSEGNYEQYF.

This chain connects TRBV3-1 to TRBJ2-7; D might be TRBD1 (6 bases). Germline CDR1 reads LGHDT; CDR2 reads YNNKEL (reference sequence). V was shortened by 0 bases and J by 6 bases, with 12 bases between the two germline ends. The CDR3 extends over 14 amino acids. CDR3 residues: CASSQDPRGGEQYF. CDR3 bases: TGTGCCAGCAGCCAAGACCCCAGGGGCGGCGAGCAGTACTTC.

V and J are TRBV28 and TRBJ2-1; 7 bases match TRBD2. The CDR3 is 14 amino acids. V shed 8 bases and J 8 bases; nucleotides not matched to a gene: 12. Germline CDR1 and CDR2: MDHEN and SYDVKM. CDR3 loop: CASRRGRALYEQFF. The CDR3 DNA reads TGTGCCAGCCGCCGTGGGAGGGCTCTCTATGAGCAGTTCTTC.

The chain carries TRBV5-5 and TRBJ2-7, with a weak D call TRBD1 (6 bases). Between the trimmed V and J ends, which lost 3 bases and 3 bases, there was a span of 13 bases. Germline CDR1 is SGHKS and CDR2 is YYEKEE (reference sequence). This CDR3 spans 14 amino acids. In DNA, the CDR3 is TGTGCCAGCAGCTGGGGACAAGAGAACTACGAGCAGTACTTC. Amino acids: CASSWGQENYEQYF.

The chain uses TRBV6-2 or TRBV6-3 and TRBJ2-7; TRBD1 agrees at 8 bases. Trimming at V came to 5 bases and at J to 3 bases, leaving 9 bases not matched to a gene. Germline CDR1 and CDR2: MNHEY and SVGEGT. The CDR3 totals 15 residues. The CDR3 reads CASSRPRTGIYEQYF. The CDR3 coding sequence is TGTGCCAGCAGTCGCCCTCGGACAGGGATCTACGAGCAGTACTTC.

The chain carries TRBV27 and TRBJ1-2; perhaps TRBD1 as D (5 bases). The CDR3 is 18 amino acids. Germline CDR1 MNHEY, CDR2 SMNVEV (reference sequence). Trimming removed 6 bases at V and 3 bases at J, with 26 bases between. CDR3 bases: TGTGCCAGCAGCTACCTCGGGGGGAGCTATGCCTTTTACTATGGCTACACCTTC. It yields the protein CASSYLGGSYAFYYGYTF.

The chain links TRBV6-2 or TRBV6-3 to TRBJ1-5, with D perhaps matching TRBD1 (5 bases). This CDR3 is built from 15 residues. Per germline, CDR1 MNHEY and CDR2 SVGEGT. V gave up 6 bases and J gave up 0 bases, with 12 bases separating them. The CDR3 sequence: CASRKQEYSNQPQHF. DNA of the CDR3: TGTGCCAGCAGGAAACAGGAGTATAGCAATCAGCCCCAGCATTTT.

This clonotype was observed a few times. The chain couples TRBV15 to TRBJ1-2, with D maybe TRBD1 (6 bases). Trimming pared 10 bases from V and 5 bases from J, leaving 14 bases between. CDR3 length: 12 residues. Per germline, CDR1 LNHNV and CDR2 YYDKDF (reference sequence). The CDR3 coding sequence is TGTGCCAGCGCACAGGGCGGGTATGGCTACACCTTC. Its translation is CASAQGGYGYTF.

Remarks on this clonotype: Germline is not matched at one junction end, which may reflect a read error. The CDR3: CSSSPRGGDGYTF. In DNA, the CDR3 is TGTTCCAGCAGCCCGAGGGGAGGGGATGGCTACACCTTC. V and J are TRBV7-9 and TRBJ1-2; tentatively, D is TRBD1 (5 bases). Germline V gene data show CDR1 as SEHNR and CDR2 as FQNEAQ (reference sequence). The CDR3 runs to 13 residues.

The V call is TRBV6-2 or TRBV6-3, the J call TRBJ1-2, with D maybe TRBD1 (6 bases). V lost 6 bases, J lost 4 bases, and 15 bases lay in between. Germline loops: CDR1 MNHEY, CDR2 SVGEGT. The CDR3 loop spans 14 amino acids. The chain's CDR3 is CASRQTRGAYGYTF. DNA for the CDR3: TGTGCCAGCAGGCAAACCAGGGGAGCCTATGGCTACACCTTC.

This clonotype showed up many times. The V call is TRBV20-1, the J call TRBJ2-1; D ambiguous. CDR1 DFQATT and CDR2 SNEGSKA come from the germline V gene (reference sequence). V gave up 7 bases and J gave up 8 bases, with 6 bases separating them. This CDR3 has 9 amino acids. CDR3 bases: TGCAGTGTAACGGATGAGCAGTTCTTC. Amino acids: CSVTDEQFF.

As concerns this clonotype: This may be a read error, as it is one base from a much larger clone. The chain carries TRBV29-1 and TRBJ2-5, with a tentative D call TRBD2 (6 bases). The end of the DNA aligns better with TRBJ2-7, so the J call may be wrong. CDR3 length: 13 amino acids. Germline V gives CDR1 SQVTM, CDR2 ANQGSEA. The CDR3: CSVGAGTTYEQYF. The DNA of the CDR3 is TGCAGCGTTGGGGCGGGAACCACCTACGAGCAGTACTTC.